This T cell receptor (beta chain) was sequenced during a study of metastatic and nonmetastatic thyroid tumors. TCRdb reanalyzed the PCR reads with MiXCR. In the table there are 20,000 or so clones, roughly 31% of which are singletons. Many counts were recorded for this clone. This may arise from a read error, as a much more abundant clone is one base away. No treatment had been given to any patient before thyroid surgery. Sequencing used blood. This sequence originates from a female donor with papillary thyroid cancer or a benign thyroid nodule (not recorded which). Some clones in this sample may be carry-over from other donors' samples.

Written as DNA, the CDR3 is TGTGCCAGTAGGGGGGCAGTTGGGGGCGAGCAGTACTTC. As protein: CASRGAVGGEQYF. The chain recombines TRBV19 with TRBJ2-7, with D possibly matching TRBD1 (6 bases). Trimming stripped 6 bases from V and 6 bases from J, with 15 bases between. Germline CDR1 LNHDA, CDR2 SQIVND (reference sequence). CDR3 size: 13 residues. The variable domain in full, completed from reference TRBV19 and TRBJ2-7, reads DGGITQSPKYLFRKEGQNVTLSCEQNLNHDAMYWYRQDPGQGLRLIYYSQIVNDFQKGDIAEGYSVSREKKESFPLTVTSAQKNPTAFYLCASRGAVGGEQYFGPGTRLTVT.